What follows is one T cell receptor beta chain and its context. Its antigen remains unknown. The primer mix had 60 Vbeta and 13 Jbeta primers. Generated by immunoSEQ multiplex PCR, the TCRdb table keeps only in-frame clones and is missing some. The sample holds about 150,000 clones; about 79% are singletons and the top ten take 1.7%. This CDR3 is 12 amino acids long. Trimming shortened V by 6 bases and J by 9 bases, and 9 bases separated the two germline ends. The germline V gene encodes CDR1 SNHLY and CDR2 FYNNEI. The entry originates in a study of cytomegalovirus exposure and HLA in healthy donors. General study findings and limits: An analysis was carried out at a later point. It showed that HLA-associated TCR beta chains were more clonally expanded than equally common non-associated chains. The study found most TCR sequences rare, yet found some public TCRs in many donors.

The receptor was derived from a woman under 40 in good health and CMV-seronegative. The chain combines TRBV2 with TRBJ1-6, with unresolved D. Sequencing input: PBMCs. DNA of the CDR3: TGTGCCAGCAGGAGGGCGGTTTCACCCCTCCACTTT. It translates to CASRRAVSPLHF.